The 17 T cell receptor beta chains below were found in one sample sequenced in a study of siplizumab effects on memory and regulatory T cells. The assay was immunoSEQ multiplex PCR, and TCRdb's table has in-frame clones only and misses some. This sample has 70,000 to 95,000 clones, with around 97% found just once. Sequencing was performed on naive CD4+ T cells sorted from blood. The receptors stem from a human donor in good health.

The chain is built from TRBV4-1 and TRBJ2-4; 8 nucleotides match TRBD1. CDR1 and CDR2 (germline): MGHRA, YSYEKL. V shed 4 bases and J 5 bases; nucleotides not matched to a gene: 16. This CDR3 is built from 18 residues. The CDR3 sequence: CASSRGVPLGQVENIQYF. CDR3 nucleotides: TGCGCCAGCAGCCGAGGTGTACCCTTGGGACAGGTGGAAAACATTCAGTACTTC.

Written as DNA, the CDR3 is TGTGCCAGCACGAGATCCCCGGGACTAGCGGCCACAGATACGCAGTATTTT. Its translation: CASTRSPGLAATDTQYF. This chain links TRBV9 with TRBJ2-3, with 11 bases matching TRBD2. Germline V gene data show CDR1 as SGDLS and CDR2 as YYNGEE. Trimming removed 6 bases from V and 2 bases from J; junction bases left unmatched: 11. The CDR3 length is 17 residues.

This clone was detected only once. V gene TRBV4-1 combines with J gene TRBJ2-2; weak D call: TRBD1 (6 bases). V was shortened by 3 bases and J by 0 bases, with 20 bases between the two germline ends. This CDR3 spans 19 amino acids. Germline CDR1 MGHRA, CDR2 YSYEKL. This chain's CDR3 is CASSHEPRDTTANTGELFF. CDR3 DNA sequence: TGCGCCAGCAGCCACGAACCCAGGGACACCACTGCGAACACCGGGGAGCTGTTTTTT.

The chain uses TRBV7-2 and TRBJ2-3, with 9 nucleotides matching TRBD2. The ends lost 0 bases at V and 0 bases at J; junction bases unmatched: 13. From germline, CDR1 is SGHTA and CDR2 FQGNSA. The CDR3 is made up of 20 amino acids. This chain's CDR3 is CASSLAAGGFGRGSTDTQYF. CDR3 sequence (DNA): TGTGCCAGCAGCTTAGCCGCGGGGGGGTTTGGGCGTGGGAGCACAGATACGCAGTATTTT.

The V call is TRBV2, the J call TRBJ1-5; 7 nucleotides align to TRBD1. Per germline, CDR1 SNHLY and CDR2 FYNNEI. The V segment lost 5 bases and the J segment 7 bases; nucleotides outside the gene matches: 26. The length of the CDR3 is 20 residues. The CDR3 nucleotides read TGTGCCAGCAGTAGTGGGGACTGGGGTACAGGGGTAAGGCAGTACCAGCCCCAGCATTTT. Its protein is CASSSGDWGTGVRQYQPQHF.

The rearrangement joins TRBV11-2 to TRBJ2-7, with 12 bases that match TRBD2. Germline V CDR1 and CDR2: SGHAT, FQNNGV. The V and J ends lost 5 bases and 5 bases, in that order; junction bases with no gene match: 10. The CDR3 loop spans 16 amino acids. This CDR3 is CASSRRLAGESHEQYF. CDR3 DNA sequence: TGTGCCAGCAGCCGAAGACTAGCGGGGGAGTCCCACGAGCAGTACTTC.

The chain joins TRBV28 to TRBJ1-2; 9 nucleotides align to TRBD1. CDR1 is MDHEN and CDR2 is SYDVKM in the germline V gene. CDR3 length: 18 amino acids. The ends lost 2 bases at V and 6 bases at J; junction bases unmatched: 16. Here the CDR3 reads CASSLGGSQGARLHGYTF. The CDR3 coding sequence is TGTGCCAGCAGTTTAGGGGGCTCACAGGGGGCTAGACTTCATGGCTACACCTTC.

This clone has only one observation. V usage is TRBV10-3 and J usage is TRBJ1-3; 10 bases map to TRBD1. Germline values: CDR1 ENHRY, CDR2 SYGVKD. With 2 bases clipped from V and 8 bases from J, the junction kept 6 bases outside the gene matches. The CDR3 covers 15 residues. CDR3 amino acids: CAISEAGTGDDTIYF. CDR3 DNA: TGTGCCATCAGTGAGGCCGGGACAGGGGACGACACCATATATTTT.

The V call is TRBV13, the J call TRBJ1-4; D unresolved. The CDR3 is 15 residues long. Trimming cost V 4 bases and J 9 bases, with 18 bases left between them. Germline assignment: CDR1 PRHDT and CDR2 FYEKMQ (reference sequence). CDR3 nucleotide sequence: TGTGCCAGCAGCTGTCCCCCGAAAAAACAGAAAAAACTGTTTTTT. It encodes CASSCPPKKQKKLFF.

The rearrangement joins TRBV11-3 to TRBJ2-5; D could derive from TRBD1 or TRBD2 (5 bases each). V was pared by 1 base and J by 5 bases, with 20 bases between. Germline V lookup: CDR1 SGHNT, CDR2 YENEEA. The CDR3 contains 17 residues. CDR3 nucleotides: TGTGCCAGCAGCTTAGGAGGGCAGGGTCCTTCAGGGGAGACCCAGTACTTC. This sequence encodes CASSLGGQGPSGETQYF.

Remarks on this clone: The sample contains more than one DNA sequence encoding this CDR3. The rearrangement links TRBV7-9 to TRBJ2-7; 7 bases are a match to TRBD2. The germline CDR1 and CDR2 sequences are SEHNR and FQNEAQ (reference sequence). The junction had 9 bases not matched to a gene; V was cut back by 5 bases and J by 2 bases. This CDR3 is 15 amino acids long. The CDR3 spells CASSQTGGPTYEQYF. The CDR3 DNA reads TGTGCCAGCAGCCAGACGGGGGGTCCTACCTACGAGCAGTACTTC.

This clone occurred once. The CDR3 sequence is CASSQDRLAADTQYF. The CDR3 coding sequence is TGTGCCAGCAGCCAAGATCGACTAGCAGCAGATACGCAGTATTTT. The rearrangement joins TRBV4-2 to TRBJ2-3, with 7 bases aligning to TRBD2. With 0 bases clipped from V and 4 bases from J, the junction kept 4 bases outside the gene matches. The V gene's germline CDR1 is LGHNA and CDR2 YNFKEQ. This CDR3 region has 15 residues.

The sample holds one count of this clone. The chain uses TRBV29-1 and TRBJ1-5, with D tentatively TRBD1 (5 bases). This CDR3 contains 17 residues. Germline lookup yields CDR1 SQVTM and CDR2 ANQGSEA. V shed 2 bases and J shed 3 bases, with 20 bases lying between them. CDR3 residues: CSVESAPAREDNQPQHF. CDR3 DNA: TGCAGCGTTGAATCAGCCCCGGCCAGGGAAGACAATCAGCCCCAGCATTTT.

The V and J genes are TRBV9 and TRBJ2-5; the match to TRBD2 covers 16 bases. J lost 4 bases, V lost 4 bases, and 7 bases had no gene match. This CDR3 comprises 17 residues. The germline gives CDR1 SGDLS, CDR2 YYNGEE. The CDR3 bases are TGTGCCAGCAGCCCAGGGACTAGCGGGGGGGCCGGAGAGACCCAGTACTTC. Its protein product is CASSPGTSGGAGETQYF.

J is TRBJ1-6 and V is TRBV14; D not certain. The CDR3 is 15 amino acids. V lost 5 bases and J 7 bases, leaving 15 bases between the germline ends. CDR1 is SGHDN and CDR2 is FVKESK in the germline V gene. This CDR3 is CASSSFLPQNSPLHF. The CDR3 bases are TGTGCCAGCAGCTCCTTTCTTCCACAGAATTCACCCCTCCACTTT.

The V call is TRBV28, the J call TRBJ1-2; TRBD1 matches 12 bases. V shed 4 bases, J shed 4 bases, and the junction held 1 base outside the gene matches. There are 14 residues in the CDR3. CDR1 is MDHEN, CDR2 SYDVKM, per germline. DNA for the CDR3: TGTGCCAGCAGTTCGGGACAGGGGGCCTATGGCTACACCTTC. It codes for CASSSGQGAYGYTF.

The J gene is TRBJ2-7, the V gene TRBV6-4, with TRBD2 matching 11 bases. Germline V gene lookup returns CDR1 MRHNA and CDR2 SNTAGT. The CDR3 totals 13 residues. V lost 11 bases and J lost 0; bases outside the gene matches: 3. CDR3 bases: TGTGCCGGGACTAGCGGAGACTCCTACGAGCAGTACTTC. Its translation: CAGTSGDSYEQYF.